A single sample gave rise to the 16 T cell receptor beta chains below, sequenced in a study of human T cells and chemical hapten exposure. From the RACE reads, TCRdb called clonotypes with MiXCR, one entry per CDR3 protein. The table shows 300,000 to 350,000 distinct CDR3 sequences, with 5.5% to 8% occurring only once. Time point given: patch test 1, 2 weeks after DPC sensitization. Treatment here: therapeutic diphenylcyclopropenone sensitization with weekly scalp DPC. Sequenced here: whole blood, sampled in connection with sensitization to the hapten diphenylcyclopropenone (DPC). These receptor sequences come from a woman aged 18-35 years with alopecia areata. Some clones in this sample may be carry-over from other donors' samples.

The genes are TRBV20-1 and TRBJ2-1, with D unclear. CDR3 length: 14 residues. The V gene's germline CDR1 is DFQATT and CDR2 SNEGSKA (reference sequence). V shed 6 bases and J shed 1 base, with 13 bases lying between them. CDR3 bases: TGCAGTGCCCATCTAACCGGGTCCTACAATGAGCAGTTCTTC. As protein: CSAHLTGSYNEQFF.

V is TRBV20-1 and J is TRBJ1-1, with 7 bases matching TRBD1. This CDR3 has 12 residues. V shed 0 bases, J shed 7 bases, and the junction held 2 bases outside the gene matches. The germline V gene encodes CDR1 DFQATT and CDR2 SNEGSKA (reference sequence). The DNA for the CDR3 is TGCAGTGCTAGAGATCAGGGGGTTGAAGCTTTCTTT. It is translated as CSARDQGVEAFF.

The chain carries TRBV12-3 or TRBV12-4 and TRBJ2-7, with no clear D. This CDR3 region has 13 residues. Trimming removed 3 bases from V and 12 bases from J, with 18 bases in between. In nucleotides, the CDR3 is TGTGCCAGCAGTTTCGCTTCGGGCGTTCGTCGGTACTTC. Protein sequence: CASSFASGVRRYF.

This clonotype showed up many times. V gene TRBV6-5 combines with J gene TRBJ2-7; 7 positions agree with TRBD2. Germline CDR1 reads MNHEY; CDR2 reads SVGAGI. Trimming at V came to 6 bases and at J to 3 bases, leaving 8 bases not matched to a gene. The CDR3 consists of 14 residues. The CDR3 here is CASRSHWGGYEQYF. Here the CDR3 DNA reads TGTGCCAGCAGATCTCACTGGGGGGGCTACGAGCAGTACTTC.

This clonotype was seen many times. The gene calls are TRBV20-1 and TRBJ2-7; D unclear. Germline V gives CDR1 DFQATT, CDR2 SNEGSKA (reference sequence). V was trimmed by 3 bases and J by 4 bases, leaving 16 bases between them. The CDR3 length is 14 residues. Here the CDR3 DNA reads TGCAGTGCTAGGGGCCCGAATGGAGAGTACGAGCAGTACTTC. Amino acid sequence: CSARGPNGEYEQYF.

This clonotype came up a few times. The chain is built from TRBV4-2 and TRBJ1-6; D gene uncertain. The ends were cut back, 0 bases at V and 5 bases at J, with 17 bases in the middle. Germline V gene lookup returns CDR1 LGHNA and CDR2 YNFKEQ. This CDR3 is built from 18 residues. CDR3 in DNA: TGTGCCAGCAGCCAAGAAGCACCCCCGTCGGGGAATAATTCACCCCTCCACTTT. Its translation: CASSQEAPPSGNNSPLHF.

This clonotype has just a few counts. The genes are TRBV9 and TRBJ1-5; weak D call: TRBD1 (5 bases). CDR3 length equals 16 residues. V was shortened by 0 bases and J by 2 bases, with 12 bases between the two germline ends. CDR1 SGDLS and CDR2 YYNGEE come from the germline V gene. CDR3 bases: TGTGCCAGCAGCGTAGATCAGGGAGGGGGCAATCAGCCCCAGCATTTT. It encodes CASSVDQGGGNQPQHF.

This clonotype was observed a few times. The chain has TRBV7-6 and TRBJ2-1, with TRBD2 matching 7 bases. CDR1 and CDR2 from the germline V gene are SGHVS and FNYEAQ. CDR3 length: 15 residues. V was pared by 2 bases and J by 9 bases, with 10 bases of the junction left unmatched. This chain's CDR3 is CASSLRVRGDGEQFF. The CDR3 DNA follows: TGTGCCAGCAGCTTAAGGGTTCGGGGGGACGGTGAGCAGTTCTTC. Full variable domain (rest looked up from reference TRBV7-6 and TRBJ2-1): GAGVSQSPRYKVTKRGQDVALRCDPISGHVSLYWYRQALGQGPEFLTYFNYEAQQDKSGLPNDRFSAERPEGSISTLTIQRTEQRDSAMYRCASSLRVRGDGEQFFGPGTRLTVL.

The chain links TRBV4-1 to TRBJ2-5; D ambiguous. The CDR3 is made up of 15 amino acids. V lost 1 base, J lost 2 bases, and 11 bases lay in between. Germline CDR1 MGHRA, CDR2 YSYEKL. The CDR3, as DNA: TGCGCCAGCAGCCAAGGCACCCCGAAGCAAGAGACCCAGTACTTC. Encoded protein: CASSQGTPKQETQYF.

The sample holds many counts of this clonotype. V usage is TRBV5-5 and J usage is TRBJ2-5; 11 bases line up with TRBD2. J was trimmed by 2 bases and V by 0 bases; bases with no gene match: 3. The CDR3 totals 16 residues. Germline V gene sequence: CDR1 SGHKS, CDR2 YYEKEE (reference sequence). The CDR3 DNA reads TGTGCCAGCAGCTTGGAACTAGCGGGGGCACAAGAGACCCAGTACTTC. It yields the protein CASSLELAGAQETQYF.

The chain carries TRBV28 and TRBJ1-1; TRBD1 might be the D (5 bases). Germline-derived CDR1 and CDR2 are MDHEN and SYDVKM. The CDR3 is made up of 13 amino acids. Trimming stripped 8 bases from V and 3 bases from J, with 13 bases between. CDR3 DNA: TGTGCCAGCCGTCGGGGGTCCGACACTGAAGCTTTCTTT. Amino acid sequence: CASRRGSDTEAFF.

The chain's CDR3 is CASIPSGGHYNEQFF. The CDR3 nucleotides are TGTGCCAGCATCCCAAGCGGGGGCCACTACAATGAGCAGTTCTTC. The chain has TRBV3-1 and TRBJ2-1, with TRBD2 identical over 8 bases. V lost 7 bases and J lost 3; bases outside the gene matches: 8. Germline V gives CDR1 LGHDT, CDR2 YNNKEL (reference sequence). The CDR3 consists of 15 residues.

This chain connects TRBV27 to TRBJ2-1; TRBD2 agrees at 7 bases. The ends lost 0 bases at V and 7 bases at J; junction bases unmatched: 12. This CDR3 region has 17 residues. Germline V gives CDR1 MNHEY, CDR2 SMNVEV (reference sequence). The CDR3 nucleotides read TGTGCCAGCAGTTTATCCCGAGCGAGCGGGGCAGGGAATGAGCAGTTCTTC. Translation: CASSLSRASGAGNEQFF.

The rearrangement uses TRBV7-2 and TRBJ2-2, with 11 bases fitting TRBD2. The CDR3 is made up of 19 amino acids. The V segment lost 5 bases and the J segment 1 base; nucleotides outside the gene matches: 12. CDR1 is SGHTA, CDR2 FQGNSA, per germline. CDR3 region: CASSPTPLAGGGNTGELFF. The CDR3 nucleotides are TGTGCCAGCAGCCCAACCCCCCTAGCGGGGGGCGGGAACACCGGGGAGCTGTTTTTT.

This clonotype has just a few counts. This rearrangement joins TRBV7-2 to TRBJ1-2; D might be TRBD1 (6 bases). The germline CDR1 and CDR2 sequences are SGHTA and FQGNSA. This CDR3 comprises 14 residues. The ends were cut back, 5 bases at V and 2 bases at J, with 12 bases in the middle. CDR3 nucleotides: TGTGCCAGCAGCCGGGACACAGAAAACTATGGCTACACCTTC. Translating it yields CASSRDTENYGYTF.

The chain has TRBV5-6 and TRBJ1-4; D possibly corresponds to TRBD1 (6 bases). Trimming removed 6 bases from V and 6 bases from J, with 18 bases in between. Germline CDR1 SGHDT, CDR2 YYEEEE. CDR3 length: 15 amino acids. CDR3 residues: CASTTLQGYDEKLFF. The CDR3 DNA follows: TGTGCCAGCACCACCCTCCAGGGGTATGATGAAAAACTGTTTTTT.